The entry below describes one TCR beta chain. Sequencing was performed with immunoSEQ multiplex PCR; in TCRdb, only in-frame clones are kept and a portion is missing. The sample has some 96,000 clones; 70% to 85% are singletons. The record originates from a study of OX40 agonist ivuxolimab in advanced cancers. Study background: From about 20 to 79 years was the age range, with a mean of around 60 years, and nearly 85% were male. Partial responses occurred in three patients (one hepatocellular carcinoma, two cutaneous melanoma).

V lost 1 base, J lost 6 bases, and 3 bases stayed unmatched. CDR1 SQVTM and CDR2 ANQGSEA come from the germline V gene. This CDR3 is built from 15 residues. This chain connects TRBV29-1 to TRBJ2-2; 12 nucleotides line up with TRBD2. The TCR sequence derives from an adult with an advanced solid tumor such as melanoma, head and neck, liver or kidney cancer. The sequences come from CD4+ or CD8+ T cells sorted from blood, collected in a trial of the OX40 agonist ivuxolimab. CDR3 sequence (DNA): TGCAGCGTTGAAGGTGCTAGCGGGAGGGCCGGGGAGCTGTTTTTT. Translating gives CSVEGASGRAGELFF.